The rows below give T cell receptor beta chains drawn from one sample of a study of T cell responses to AZD1222 COVID-19 vaccine. Repertoires were generated with immunoSEQ multiplex PCR, while TCRdb's copy carries only in-frame clones and drops some. This sample has about 94,000 clones; approximately 90% occur once, and the top ten carry about 12%. This specimen consisted of peripheral blood, obtained 28 days after the second AZD1222 dose. The origin of the receptors is an adult who received the AZD1222 COVID-19 vaccine. The CDR3 runs from the conserved cysteine through the conserved F or W. The D gene is left open where the match is weak. Some rows have no size entry. The others give once, few or many, or a class for an expanded clone.

TRBV9	NA	NA	TRBJ2-1	TGTGCCAGCAGCGCGAATTTCAATGAGCAGTTCTTC	CASSANFNEQFF
TRBV4-3	once	NA	TRBJ1-3	TGCGCCAGCAGCCAAGATCGGGGGGGGGAGTCTGGAAACACCATATATTTT	CASSQDRGGESGNTIYF
TRBV30	NA	TRBD1	TRBJ1-5	TGTGCCTGGAGTCCATCCGGGACAGACCTCAATCAGCCCCAGCATTTT	CAWSPSGTDLNQPQHF
TRBV5-1	few	NA	TRBJ1-4	TGCGCCAGCAGCTTTGGGGTAGGAGGTGGAACTAATGAAAAACTGTTTTTT	CASSFGVGGGTNEKLFF
TRBV29-1	NA	NA	TRBJ2-7	TGCAGCGTTGAAATTCCGGGAAATAGCTACGAGCAGTACTTC	CSVEIPGNSYEQYF
TRBV10-3	NA	NA	TRBJ1-1	TGTGCCATCACCAGGACACAGAACACTGAAGCTTTCTTT	CAITRTQNTEAFF
TRBV30	NA	TRBD1	TRBJ1-5	TGTGCCTTTGGTGGGACAGATATCAATCAGCCCCAGCATTTT	CAFGGTDINQPQHF
TRBV2	NA	TRBD1	TRBJ1-2	TGTGCCAGCAGCGGGACAGGGGGCGGCTATGGCTACACCTTC	CASSGTGGGYGYTF
TRBV5-1	few	TRBD2	TRBJ2-1	TGCGCCAGCAGTTCGACTAGCGGGAGTTGGAATGAGCAGTTCTTC	CASSSTSGSWNEQFF
TRBV19	NA	TRBD1	TRBJ1-4	TGTGCCAGTAGTAGGGGGACAGGGAATGTCGAAAAACTGTTTTTT	CASSRGTGNVEKLFF
TRBV3-1/TRBV3-2	NA	NA	TRBJ1-5	TGTGCCAGCAGCCAGACTGTTTACGAGCCCCAGCATTTT	CASSQTVYEPQHF
TRBV7-9	NA	NA	TRBJ1-5	TGTGCCAGCAGCTTTGGCCTGGGCAATCAGCCCCAGCATTTT	CASSFGLGNQPQHF
TRBV7-9	NA	TRBD1	TRBJ1-5	TGTGCCAGCAGCCAATGGACAGGAGGGGATCAGCCCCAGCATTTT	CASSQWTGGDQPQHF
TRBV9	NA	TRBD1	TRBJ1-2	TGTGCCAGCAGCGTATCGGGACAGGGGTATGGCTACACCTTC	CASSVSGQGYGYTF
TRBV25-1	NA	NA	TRBJ1-2	TGTGCCAGCAGGTCCCTCCGAGGGCATTACTATGGCTACACCTTC	CASRSLRGHYYGYTF
TRBV10-1	NA	NA	TRBJ1-2	TGCGCCAGCAGTGTCGAGCGGGGTAGTGGCTACACCTTC	CASSVERGSGYTF
TRBV6-6	NA	TRBD2	TRBJ2-3	TGTGCCAGCAGTTTAGCGGGGACGCCAGATACGCAGTATTTT	CASSLAGTPDTQYF
TRBV3-1/TRBV3-2	few	TRBD2	TRBJ2-1	TGTGCCAGCAGCCCTCCCGGCGGGAGGGGGCAGTTCTTC	CASSPPGGRGQFF
TRBV7-9	NA	NA	TRBJ1-2	TGTGCCAGCAGCTCACCCCAGGATTACTATGGCTACACCTTC	CASSSPQDYYGYTF
TRBV28	NA	TRBD1	TRBJ1-5	TGTGCCAGCAGTTTGTGGCAGGGGGGGAGCAATCAGCCCCAGCATTTT	CASSLWQGGSNQPQHF
TRBV5-1	NA	NA	TRBJ2-7	TGCGCCAGCAGCTTGATGGGGTCCTACGAGCAGTACTTC	CASSLMGSYEQYF
TRBV30	NA	NA	TRBJ1-4	TGTGCCTGGAGTGTTAGGGGGAATGAAAAACTGTTTTTT	CAWSVRGNEKLFF
TRBV9	few	NA	TRBJ2-2	TGTGCCAGCAGAAGGGAGGTGGAGGCCGGGGAGCTGTTTTTT	CASRREVEAGELFF
TRBV5-1	NA	NA	TRBJ1-4	TGCGCCAGCAGCTTGGGTGGTGTAGGGAATGAAAAACTGTTTTTT	CASSLGGVGNEKLFF
TRBV5-1	NA	TRBD1	TRBJ1-1	TGCGCCAGCAGCCCCACGGGACAGGGAGTCACTGAAGCTTTCTTT	CASSPTGQGVTEAFF
TRBV28	NA	TRBD1	TRBJ2-7	TGTGCCAGCAGTTCGACCGGGACAGGGGTCTACGAGCAGTACTTC	CASSSTGTGVYEQYF
TRBV7-8	NA	NA	TRBJ1-3	TGTGCCAGCAGCTTATTTACTGGGGTTGGAAACACCATATATTTT	CASSLFTGVGNTIYF
TRBV27	NA	NA	TRBJ2-1	TGTGCCAGCAGTTTATCTCTCAACTACTACAATGAGCAGTTCTTC	CASSLSLNYYNEQFF
TRBV27	NA	TRBD1	TRBJ1-2	TGTGCCAGCAGTGCCCACTCAGGGGGCGCAGCTGGCTACACCTTC	CASSAHSGGAAGYTF
TRBV7-9	few	NA	TRBJ1-2	TGTGCCAGCAGCTTGGGACTGGACAGAACTAACTATGGCTACACCTTC	CASSLGLDRTNYGYTF
TRBV12-3/TRBV12-4	few	NA	TRBJ2-7	TGTGCCAGCAGTTTGGATCAGGGGATGGAGCAGTACTTC	CASSLDQGMEQYF
TRBV25-1	NA	TRBD2	TRBJ2-2	TGTGCCAGCAGTGGTTGGACTAGCGGGGCCGGGGAGCTGTTTTTT	CASSGWTSGAGELFF
TRBV6-5	NA	TRBD1	TRBJ2-7	TGTGCCAGCAGCGGTACAGGGGGCGAGTACGAGCAGTACTTC	CASSGTGGEYEQYF